This entry lists 21 T cell receptor beta chains sequenced from one sample in a study of siplizumab effects on memory and regulatory T cells. This table comes from immunoSEQ multiplex PCR, and its TCRdb copy is limited to in-frame clones, with some not included. The sample holds 70,000 to 95,000 clones; around 90% are singletons and the top ten take more than 14%. Sample: CD4+ T cells sorted from blood. The origin of the receptors is a human donor in good health.

The chain links TRBV30 to TRBJ2-1; possibly TRBD2 for D (5 bases). Germline lookup yields CDR1 GTSNPN and CDR2 SVGIG (reference sequence). This CDR3 is 13 amino acids long. V lost 0 bases, J lost 8 bases, and 11 bases lay in between. CDR3 residues: CAWSVLREDEQFF. The CDR3 bases are TGTGCCTGGAGTGTTCTTCGGGAAGATGAGCAGTTCTTC.

This rearrangement joins TRBV5-1 to TRBJ1-3; the D is unclear. Trimming cost V 4 bases and J 0 bases, with 11 bases left between them. Germline loops: CDR1 SGHRS, CDR2 YFSETQ. The CDR3 sequence is 15 residues long. This CDR3 reads CASSPVGTSGNTIYF. CDR3 nucleotides: TGCGCCAGCAGCCCCGTAGGTACCTCTGGAAACACCATATATTTT.

The chain joins TRBV6-1 to TRBJ1-3; 7 bases map to TRBD1. Germline trimming cut 4 bases from V and 1 base from J; bases unmatched to any gene: 7. Per germline, CDR1 MNHNS and CDR2 SASEGT. This CDR3 is built from 16 residues. The CDR3 DNA follows: TGTGCCAGCAGTGCCCCTTTGACAGGGTCTGGAAACACCATATATTTT. Protein product: CASSAPLTGSGNTIYF.

This clone was observed a handful of times. The gene calls are TRBV21-1 and TRBJ2-5. TRBV21-1 is labeled a pseudogene. The CDR3 is made up of 13 amino acids. The CDR3 loop reads CASSGRLGETQYF. The DNA of the CDR3 is TGTGCCAGCAGCGGACGGCTGGGGGAGACCCAGTACTTC.

This clone was seen just once. The V gene is TRBV6-6, the J gene TRBJ1-5; 7 bases fit TRBD1. V lost 0 bases, J lost 4 bases, and 0 bases stayed unmatched. Per the germline V gene, CDR1 is MNHNY and CDR2 is SVGAGI (reference sequence). The CDR3 runs to 14 residues. CDR3 nucleotides: TGTGCCAGCAGTTACTCGGGACAGAATCAGCCCCAGCATTTT. It specifies CASSYSGQNQPQHF.

This chain connects TRBV5-1 to TRBJ2-1; 10 positions agree with TRBD2. Germline-derived CDR1 and CDR2 are SGHRS and YFSETQ. The CDR3 has 15 residues. V lost 4 bases, J lost 6 bases, and 7 bases stayed unmatched. CDR3 amino acids: CASSTGPSGSNEQFF. The DNA of the CDR3 is TGCGCCAGCAGCACGGGGCCTAGCGGGAGCAATGAGCAGTTCTTC. Based on the CDR3 plus reference TRBV5-1 and TRBJ2-1, the full variable domain is KAGVTQTPRYLIKTRGQQVTLSCSPISGHRSVSWYQQTPGQGLQFLFEYFSETQRNKGNFPGRFSGRQFSNSRSEMNVSTLELGDSALYLCASSTGPSGSNEQFFGPGTRLTVL.

The genes are TRBV19 and TRBJ2-3, with TRBD2 identical over 7 bases. Germline V CDR1 and CDR2: LNHDA, SQIVND (reference sequence). V dropped 3 bases and J dropped 8; count of bases not matched to a gene: 14. The CDR3 runs 16 residues. CDR3 residues: CASSIIRGGEGGTQYF. CDR3 nucleotides: TGTGCCAGTAGTATCATCAGAGGAGGGGAGGGAGGTACGCAGTATTTT. The full variable domain, completed using reference TRBV19 and TRBJ2-3, is DGGITQSPKYLFRKEGQNVTLSCEQNLNHDAMYWYRQDPGQGLRLIYYSQIVNDFQKGDIAEGYSVSREKKESFPLTVTSAQKNPTAFYLCASSIIRGGEGGTQYFGPGTRLTVL.

V gene TRBV9 combines with J gene TRBJ2-3, with 10 nucleotides matching TRBD2. V lost 2 bases to trimming and J lost 4 bases; unmatched junction nucleotides: 7. Germline V gene lookup returns CDR1 SGDLS and CDR2 YYNGEE. The length of the CDR3 is 16 residues. The CDR3 region is CASSVVSGRSPDTQYF. Written as DNA, the CDR3 is TGTGCCAGCAGCGTGGTTAGCGGGAGGAGCCCAGATACGCAGTATTTT.

V is TRBV19 and J is TRBJ2-7; the D is unclear. The V gene's germline CDR1 is LNHDA and CDR2 SQIVND (reference sequence). V gave up 3 bases and J gave up 1 base, with 7 bases separating them. There are 13 residues in the CDR3. The CDR3 region has the DNA TGTGCCAGTAGTATTGACATTTCCTACGAGCAGTACTTC. Its protein is CASSIDISYEQYF.

The genes are TRBV30 and TRBJ1-1; tentative D call: TRBD1 (5 bases). V was trimmed by 1 base and J by 0 bases, leaving 12 bases between them. CDR1 and CDR2 (germline): GTSNPN, SVGIG (reference sequence). The CDR3 is 15 amino acids. CDR3 coding DNA: TGTGCCTGGAGTGCCAGGGAGGGGATGAACACTGAAGCTTTCTTT. Its translation: CAWSAREGMNTEAFF. The full variable domain, its missing parts supplied by reference TRBV30 and TRBJ1-1, is SQTIHQWPATLVQPVGSPLSLECTVEGTSNPNLYWYRQAAGRGLQLLFYSVGIGQISSEVPQNLSASRPQDRQFILSSKKLLLSDSGFYLCAWSAREGMNTEAFFGQGTRLTVV.

This sequence joins TRBV6-1 and TRBJ2-7, with D possibly matching TRBD1 (6 bases). Between the trimmed V and J ends, which lost 4 bases and 5 bases, there was a span of 18 bases. The germline CDR1 and CDR2 sequences are MNHNS and SASEGT. This CDR3 contains 15 residues. The CDR3 spells CASSGRHRDLNEQYF. The CDR3 bases are TGTGCCAGCAGTGGCCGGCACAGGGATCTCAACGAGCAGTACTTC.

The chain carries TRBV7-9 and TRBJ2-1, with no clear D. The V end lost 1 base, the J end lost 8 bases, and 15 bases lay between the germline ends. There are 15 residues in the CDR3. Germline lookup yields CDR1 SEHNR and CDR2 FQNEAQ (reference sequence). This CDR3 is CASSLVFGFRDEQFF. The DNA of the CDR3 is TGTGCCAGCAGCTTAGTTTTCGGTTTCCGGGATGAGCAGTTCTTC. The variable domain in full, with the rest retrieved from reference TRBV7-9 and TRBJ2-1, is DTGVSQNPRHKITKRGQNVTFRCDPISEHNRLYWYRQTLGQGPEFLTYFQNEAQLEKSRLLSDRFSAERPKGSFSTLEIQRTEQGDSAMYLCASSLVFGFRDEQFFGPGTRLTVL.

V gene TRBV7-2 combines with J gene TRBJ2-1; D is unclear. Germline V lookup: CDR1 SGHTA, CDR2 FQGNSA. V dropped 2 bases and J dropped 9 bases, with 11 bases sitting between them. This CDR3 is built from 13 residues. CDR3 residues: CASSLSGWGEQFF. The DNA of the CDR3 is TGTGCCAGCAGCTTATCCGGGTGGGGTGAGCAGTTCTTC.

V and J are TRBV11-3 and TRBJ2-6, with D hard to call. Germline CDR1 and CDR2: SGHNT and YENEEA. The CDR3 consists of 18 residues. V gave up 7 bases and J gave up 1 base, with 20 bases separating them. This CDR3 is CASTIRDRLASGANVLTF. CDR3 nucleotide sequence: TGTGCCAGCACAATCCGAGATCGTCTGGCGTCTGGGGCCAACGTCCTGACTTTC. Based on the CDR3 plus reference TRBV11-3 and TRBJ2-6, the full variable domain is EAGVVQSPRYKIIEKKQPVAFWCNPISGHNTLYWYLQNLGQGPELLIRYENEEAVDDSQLPKDRFSAERLKGVDSTLKIQPAELGDSAVYLCASTIRDRLASGANVLTFGAGSRLTVL.

V usage is TRBV6-5 and J usage is TRBJ1-1; 9 nucleotides match TRBD1. There are 13 residues in the CDR3. Germline V CDR1 and CDR2: MNHEY, SVGAGI. V shed 4 bases, J shed 8 bases, and the junction held 5 bases outside the gene matches. The CDR3 DNA follows: TGTGCCAGCAGTTTCACAGGGGGCTCCGAAGCTTTCTTT. It specifies CASSFTGGSEAFF.

This chain connects TRBV19 to TRBJ2-3; 8 positions match TRBD1. The V gene end was trimmed by 4 bases and the J gene end by 2 bases; junction bases not matched to a gene: 8. Germline V gene data show CDR1 as LNHDA and CDR2 as SQIVND (reference sequence). There are 16 residues in the CDR3. CDR3 region: CASSTTGTGNTDTQYF. Written as DNA, the CDR3 is TGTGCCAGTAGTACAACCGGGACAGGAAACACAGATACGCAGTATTTT.

V gene TRBV29-1 combines with J gene TRBJ2-7; TRBD2 matches at 9 bases. CDR1 is SQVTM and CDR2 is ANQGSEA in the germline V gene. The CDR3 covers 14 residues. Germline trimming cut 7 bases from V and 3 bases from J; bases unmatched to any gene: 10. CDR3 loop: CSARPASGNYEQYF. DNA for the CDR3: TGCAGCGCCCGGCCGGCTAGCGGGAACTACGAGCAGTACTTC.

The chain links TRBV28 to TRBJ1-1; no clear D gene. Deletions cut 3 bases from V and 4 bases from J, with 18 bases between. Per germline, CDR1 MDHEN and CDR2 SYDVKM. This CDR3 has 16 residues. The CDR3 sequence: CASSLALRAVGTEAFF. The CDR3 DNA sequence: TGTGCCAGCAGTTTGGCCCTCCGGGCCGTAGGCACTGAAGCTTTCTTT.

The V call is TRBV30, the J call TRBJ2-2; D is perhaps TRBD1 or TRBD2 (5 bases each). V lost 1 base, J lost 7 bases, and 19 bases lay in between. The V gene's germline CDR1 is GTSNPN and CDR2 SVGIG (reference sequence). The CDR3 spans 16 residues. CDR3 coding DNA: TGTGCCTGGAGTGCTCGAAGGGACGTTAGTGGCGGGGAGCTGTTTTTT. Its translation is CAWSARRDVSGGELFF.

The chain recombines TRBV6-1 with TRBJ1-5; possibly TRBD1 for D (6 bases). The CDR3 totals 15 residues. Germline V gene data show CDR1 as MNHNS and CDR2 as SASEGT. With 6 bases removed from V and 6 bases from J, the gap between germline ends came to 18 bases. For the CDR3, the DNA is TGTGCCAGCAGGGGATCGACAGGACGCTCTCAGCCCCAGCATTTT. Amino acid sequence: CASRGSTGRSQPQHF.

This rearrangement joins TRBV6-5 to TRBJ2-5, with D uncertain. Germline V lookup: CDR1 MNHEY, CDR2 SVGAGI. The CDR3 covers 13 residues. Trimming removed 5 bases at V and 3 bases at J, with 10 bases between. CDR3 in amino acids: CASSTQSEETQYF. The CDR3 DNA reads TGTGCCAGCAGTACACAATCCGAAGAGACCCAGTACTTC.